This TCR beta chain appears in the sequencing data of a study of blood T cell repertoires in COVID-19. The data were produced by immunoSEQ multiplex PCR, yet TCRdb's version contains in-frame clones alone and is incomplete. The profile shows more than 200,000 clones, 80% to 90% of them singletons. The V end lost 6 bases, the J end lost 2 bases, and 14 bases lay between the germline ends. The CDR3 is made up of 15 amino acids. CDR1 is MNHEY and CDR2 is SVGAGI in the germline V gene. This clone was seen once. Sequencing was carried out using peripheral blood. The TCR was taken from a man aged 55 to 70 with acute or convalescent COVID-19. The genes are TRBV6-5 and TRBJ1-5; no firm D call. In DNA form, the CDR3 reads TGTGCCAGCAGAGCAGGTTCTTCTGGCAATCAGCCCCAGCATTTT. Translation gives CASRAGSSGNQPQHF.